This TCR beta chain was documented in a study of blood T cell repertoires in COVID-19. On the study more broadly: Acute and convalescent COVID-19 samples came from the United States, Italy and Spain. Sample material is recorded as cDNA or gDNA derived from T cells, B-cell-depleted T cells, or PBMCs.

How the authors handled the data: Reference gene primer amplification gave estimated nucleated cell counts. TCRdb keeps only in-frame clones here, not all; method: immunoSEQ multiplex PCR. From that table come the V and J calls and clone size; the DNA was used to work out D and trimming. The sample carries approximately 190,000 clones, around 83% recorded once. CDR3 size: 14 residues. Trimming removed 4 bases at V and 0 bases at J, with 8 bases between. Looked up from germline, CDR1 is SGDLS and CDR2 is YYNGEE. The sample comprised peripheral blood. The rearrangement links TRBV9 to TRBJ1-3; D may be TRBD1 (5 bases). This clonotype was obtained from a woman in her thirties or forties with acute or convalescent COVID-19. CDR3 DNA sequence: TGTGCCAGCAGCAAGGGGCTCTCTGGAAACACCATATATTTT. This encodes CASSKGLSGNTIYF.